This T cell receptor beta chain was recorded in a study of blood T cells in healthy people across ages. Next came a second PCR, run for about 7 to 12 cycles, which used a sample-barcoded 5' primer along with a J-beta primer mix. MiXCR, applied by TCRdb to the 5' RACE reads, yields one record per CDR3 protein. The repertoire holds more than 1.4 million distinct CDR3 sequences, with 42% as singletons. The sample holds a few counts of this clonotype. V dropped 4 bases and J dropped 4 bases, with 16 bases sitting between them. The CDR3 contains 14 residues. The germline gives CDR1 SQVTM, CDR2 ANQGSEA. The chain recombines TRBV29-1 with TRBJ1-2; possibly TRBD1 for D (6 bases). Material for sequencing was blood. This receptor was obtained from a woman aged 18-35 years in good health. The CDR3 DNA follows: TGCAGCGTTGTAGGGGGGACCGGGTTCTATGGCTACACCTTC. Its protein is CSVVGGTGFYGYTF.